What follows is one T cell receptor (beta chain) and its context. These data come from a study of blood T cell repertoires in COVID-19. The table came from immunoSEQ multiplex PCR; TCRdb's copy has only in-frame clones and leaves some out. The sample lists around 100,000 clones, 86% seen once, with roughly 4% in the top ten. This receptor was taken from a man aged 40-50 years with acute or convalescent COVID-19. Sequences were obtained from peripheral blood.

The CDR3 is CAISEFGVGASNQPQHF. The CDR3 nucleotides are TGTGCCATCAGTGAGTTTGGAGTCGGTGCTAGCAATCAGCCCCAGCATTTT. The rearrangement uses TRBV10-3 and TRBJ1-5; no reliable D call. CDR1 and CDR2 (germline): ENHRY, SYGVKD. V dropped 1 base and J dropped 0 bases, with 13 bases sitting between them. The CDR3 covers 17 residues.